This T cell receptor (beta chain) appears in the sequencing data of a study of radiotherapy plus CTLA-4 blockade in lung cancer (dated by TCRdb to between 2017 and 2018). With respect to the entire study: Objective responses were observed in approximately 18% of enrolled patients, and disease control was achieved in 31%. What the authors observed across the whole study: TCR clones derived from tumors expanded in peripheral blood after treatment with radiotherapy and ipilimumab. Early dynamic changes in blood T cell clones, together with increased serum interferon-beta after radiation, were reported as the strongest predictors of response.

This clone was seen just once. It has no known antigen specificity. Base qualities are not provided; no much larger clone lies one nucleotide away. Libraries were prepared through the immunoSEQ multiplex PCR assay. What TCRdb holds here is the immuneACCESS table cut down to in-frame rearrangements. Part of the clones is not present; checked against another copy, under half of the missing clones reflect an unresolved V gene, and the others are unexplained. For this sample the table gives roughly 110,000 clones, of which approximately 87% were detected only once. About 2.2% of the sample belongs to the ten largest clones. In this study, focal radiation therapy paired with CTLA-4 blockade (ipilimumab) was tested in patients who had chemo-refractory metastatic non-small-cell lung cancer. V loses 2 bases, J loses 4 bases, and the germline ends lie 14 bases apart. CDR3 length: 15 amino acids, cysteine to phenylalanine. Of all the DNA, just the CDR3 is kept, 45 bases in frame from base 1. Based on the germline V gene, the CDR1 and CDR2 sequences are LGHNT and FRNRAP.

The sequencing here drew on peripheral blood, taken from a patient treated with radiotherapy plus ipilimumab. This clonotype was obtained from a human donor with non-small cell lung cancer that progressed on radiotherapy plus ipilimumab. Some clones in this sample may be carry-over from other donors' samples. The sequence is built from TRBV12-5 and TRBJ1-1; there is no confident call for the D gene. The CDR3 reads CASGLTPFSSTEAFF. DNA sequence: TGTGCTAGTGGTTTGACCCCATTTAGTTCCACTGAAGCTTTCTTT.